These 8 T cell receptor beta chains were sequenced from one sample in a study of T cell responses to AZD1222 COVID-19 vaccine. Profiled with immunoSEQ multiplex PCR; TCRdb holds only in-frame clones, not every one. Here the sample spans more than 95,000 clones, 85% to 95% being singletons. Specimen: peripheral blood, collected 28 days after the second AZD1222 dose. These receptors all come from an adult who received the AZD1222 COVID-19 vaccine.

The chain employs TRBV27 and TRBJ1-5; D may be TRBD1 (6 bases). Deletions cut 8 bases from V and 6 bases from J, with 20 bases between. Germline CDR1 reads MNHEY; CDR2 reads SMNVEV (reference sequence). CDR3 length: 15 amino acids. The CDR3 nucleotides read TGTGCCAGCGGATCAAAGCGGGGGCAGAGTCAGCCCCAGCATTTT. Translating it yields CASGSKRGQSQPQHF.

This CDR3 is CASSVSGTGEQFF. CDR3 sequence (DNA): TGTGCCAGCAGCGTTTCGGGGACTGGGGAGCAGTTCTTC. The chain uses TRBV9 and TRBJ2-1; possible D gene TRBD2, 6 bases. The CDR3 length is 13 residues. V lost 2 bases and J lost 10, with 13 bases in between. Germline CDR1 is SGDLS and CDR2 is YYNGEE.

The chain recombines TRBV19 with TRBJ1-5; 10 nucleotides match TRBD1. This CDR3 is built from 15 residues. After removal of 3 bases from V and 7 bases from J, the junction contained 6 bases not matched to a gene. Germline V CDR1 and CDR2: LNHDA, SQIVND (reference sequence). For the CDR3, the DNA is TGTGCCAGTAGTATCAGACAGGGGGCTCGGCAGCCCCAGCATTTT. Its translation: CASSIRQGARQPQHF.

This chain connects TRBV28 to TRBJ1-5; TRBD1 aligns across 7 bases. The CDR3 consists of 14 residues. Germline V CDR1 and CDR2: MDHEN, SYDVKM. The ends lost 7 bases at V and 5 bases at J; junction bases unmatched: 8. In DNA form, the CDR3 reads TGTGCCAGCACCGAAGTCAGGGGGTATCAGCCCCAGCATTTT. Its protein is CASTEVRGYQPQHF.

This sequence joins TRBV15 and TRBJ2-2; maybe TRBD1 (6 bases). Trimming cost V 6 bases and J 1 base, with 12 bases left between them. The CDR3 runs 15 residues. Germline V CDR1 and CDR2: LNHNV, YYDKDF (reference sequence). The CDR3 is CATRGPGQNTGELFF. The CDR3 region has the DNA TGTGCCACCAGGGGTCCGGGACAGAACACCGGGGAGCTGTTTTTT.

The chain couples TRBV15 to TRBJ2-1; D is uncertain. This CDR3 region has 15 residues. Trimming removed 4 bases from V and 5 bases from J, with 15 bases in between. Germline V gives CDR1 LNHNV, CDR2 YYDKDF (reference sequence). The CDR3 DNA reads TGTGCCACCAGCACCATGGAAACCAACCACAATGAGCAGTTCTTC. Protein product: CATSTMETNHNEQFF.

V and J are TRBV6-6 and TRBJ1-2, with a weak D call TRBD1 (5 bases). The ends were cut back, 5 bases at V and 3 bases at J, with 13 bases in the middle. Germline V gene sequence: CDR1 MNHNY, CDR2 SVGAGI (reference sequence). This CDR3 has 14 amino acids. CDR3 DNA sequence: TGTGCCAGCAGTCGTGGGGGGGAGTACTATGGCTACACCTTC. It translates to CASSRGGEYYGYTF.

The V and J genes are TRBV9 and TRBJ1-2; 7 nucleotides align to TRBD1. V dropped 6 bases and J dropped 8; count of bases not matched to a gene: 7. Germline CDR1 SGDLS, CDR2 YYNGEE. CDR3 size: 12 residues. DNA of the CDR3: TGTGCCAGCACAGGGGGGATCCGCGGCTACACCTTC. Amino acids: CASTGGIRGYTF.